These 28 T cell receptor beta chains were all obtained from the same sample, sequenced in a study of PD-L1 blockade in urothelial cancer. The repertoire was sequenced with immunoSEQ multiplex PCR; TCRdb's copy has only in-frame clones and lacks some. The sample lists around 40,000 clones; 85% were seen once. Time point of the sample: peripheral blood 6 weeks after treatment start. Sequencing was performed on PBMCs, taken around atezolizumab (anti-PD-L1) treatment. These receptors came from a man between 65 and 85 years old with urothelial cancer.

The CDR3 region is CASSLVIGYRVHEQYF. The DNA of the CDR3 is TGCGCCAGCAGCTTGGTAATAGGGTACAGGGTCCACGAGCAGTACTTC. This chain links TRBV5-1 with TRBJ2-7, with D perhaps matching TRBD1 (6 bases). This CDR3 region has 16 residues. Germline V gene data show CDR1 as SGHRS and CDR2 as YFSETQ. Trimming shortened V by 0 bases and J by 5 bases, and 18 bases separated the two germline ends.

The rearrangement joins TRBV6-1 to TRBJ2-7, with TRBD1 identical over 8 bases. CDR1 and CDR2 (germline): MNHNS, SASEGT. The CDR3 runs to 14 residues. With 5 bases clipped from V and 6 bases from J, the junction kept 9 bases outside the gene matches. The chain's CDR3 is CASSPRQGFGEQYF. The CDR3 bases are TGTGCCAGCAGTCCCCGACAGGGGTTCGGCGAGCAGTACTTC.

The V call is TRBV4-1, the J call TRBJ2-3; TRBD2 agrees at 12 bases. The trim removed 1 base at V and 2 bases at J, leaving 13 bases unmatched. Germline assignment: CDR1 MGHRA and CDR2 YSYEKL. The CDR3 consists of 20 residues. The CDR3 DNA is TGCGCCAGCAGCCAAGCCAAGACTAGCGGGAGTGGGGGGCTCACAGATACGCAGTATTTT. Amino acid sequence: CASSQAKTSGSGGLTDTQYF.

This clone was picked up one time. The chain recombines TRBV28 with TRBJ2-3; the D is unclear. This CDR3 is built from 11 residues. Trimming pared 6 bases from V and 3 bases from J, leaving 4 bases between. CDR1 is MDHEN and CDR2 is SYDVKM in the germline V gene. CDR3 in DNA: TGTGCCAGCAGCGTAACAGATACGCAGTATTTT. Translation: CASSVTDTQYF.

The chain is built from TRBV2 and TRBJ1-4, with D perhaps TRBD1 (5 bases). Germline V gene lookup returns CDR1 SNHLY and CDR2 FYNNEI. This CDR3 is 14 amino acids long. V was shortened by 6 bases and J by 4 bases, with 12 bases between the two germline ends. CDR3 residues: CASSGRGFNEKLFF. The CDR3 nucleotides read TGTGCCAGCAGCGGCCGGGGGTTTAATGAAAAACTGTTTTTT.

The chain recombines TRBV5-1 with TRBJ1-1; 7 bases line up with TRBD1. The CDR3 totals 14 residues. Germline lookup yields CDR1 SGHRS and CDR2 YFSETQ. Trimming cost V 3 bases and J 1 base; bases outside gene matches: 3. CDR3 sequence reads: CASSSGTANTEAFF. For the CDR3, the DNA is TGCGCCAGCAGCTCCGGGACAGCGAACACTGAAGCTTTCTTT.

This clone was counted once. The J gene is TRBJ1-5, the V gene TRBV6-1, with D possibly being TRBD1 (6 bases). This CDR3 has 16 residues. V dropped 3 bases and J dropped 6 bases, with 18 bases sitting between them. Germline V CDR1 and CDR2: MNHNS, SASEGT. The CDR3: CASSEFTTGLGQPQHF. CDR3 sequence (DNA): TGTGCCAGCAGTGAGTTTACAACAGGGTTGGGTCAGCCCCAGCATTTT.

The chain recombines TRBV2 with TRBJ2-1; 11 nucleotides match TRBD2. CDR1 and CDR2 (germline): SNHLY, FYNNEI. The CDR3 is made up of 13 amino acids. J lost 3 bases, V lost 8 bases, and 0 bases had no gene match. As DNA, the CDR3 is TGTGCCAGCGGGACTAGCGGCTACAATGAGCAGTTCTTC. This encodes CASGTSGYNEQFF.

The CDR3, as DNA: TGCGCCAGCAGCCAGGGCGAGCCGGTGGGCGGGGGCACAGATACGCAGTATTTT. Encoded protein: CASSQGEPVGGGTDTQYF. This chain connects TRBV4-1 to TRBJ2-3; TRBD2 might be the D (6 bases). Germline V CDR1 and CDR2: MGHRA, YSYEKL. This CDR3 is built from 18 residues. V was trimmed by 3 bases and J by 1 base, leaving 20 bases between them.

V and J are TRBV9 and TRBJ2-1; 7 bases align to TRBD2. V gave up 4 bases and J gave up 1 base; unmatched junction bases: 5. The CDR3 spans 15 residues. Germline-derived CDR1 and CDR2 are SGDLS and YYNGEE. The CDR3 loop reads CASSTRGSSYNEQFF. The CDR3 bases are TGTGCCAGCAGCACCCGCGGGAGTTCCTACAATGAGCAGTTCTTC.

V usage is TRBV28 and J usage is TRBJ1-1, with 10 bases fitting TRBD1. The length of the CDR3 is 15 residues. Germline-derived CDR1 and CDR2 are MDHEN and SYDVKM. V shed 7 bases and J 4 bases; nucleotides not matched to a gene: 9. CDR3 region: CASIFGQGGATEAFF. In DNA, the CDR3 is TGTGCCAGCATTTTTGGACAGGGGGGGGCCACTGAAGCTTTCTTT.

The rearrangement uses TRBV30 and TRBJ2-5; D unclear. This CDR3 has 11 amino acids. Looked up from germline, CDR1 is GTSNPN and CDR2 is SVGIG (reference sequence). Deletions cut 5 bases from V and 4 bases from J, with 8 bases between. The CDR3, as DNA: TGTGCCTGGCGGAGAGGAGAGACCCAGTACTTC. Amino acid sequence: CAWRRGETQYF.

This clone appeared a single time. This chain connects TRBV20-1 to TRBJ2-5, with TRBD2 as a possible D gene (6 bases). The germline V and J ends were trimmed by 8 bases and 3 bases, with 10 bases remaining between them. CDR3 length equals 11 residues. CDR1 and CDR2 from the germline V gene are DFQATT and SNEGSKA (reference sequence). CDR3 nucleotides: TGCAGTCCAACGGGGGAAGAGACCCAGTACTTC. This sequence encodes CSPTGEETQYF.

This clone was counted a single time. V and J are TRBV2 and TRBJ2-2; TRBD2 agrees at 7 bases. The J segment lost 6 bases and the V segment lost 6 bases, leaving 10 bases of the junction unmatched. From germline, CDR1 is SNHLY and CDR2 FYNNEI. The CDR3 contains 15 residues. The CDR3 region has the DNA TGTGCCAGCAGGGACGGAGCGGGGAGGCCCGGGGAGCTGTTTTTT. It yields the protein CASRDGAGRPGELFF.

This clone was detected only once. The rearrangement uses TRBV5-1 and TRBJ1-3; D is uncertain. The V gene lost 1 base and the J gene lost 4 bases, with 21 bases spanning the gap. The CDR3 is 18 residues long. Germline assignment: CDR1 SGHRS and CDR2 YFSETQ. The CDR3 here is CASSLSGVRGSGGNTIYF. The CDR3 DNA follows: TGCGCCAGCAGCTTGTCTGGGGTGCGAGGGTCAGGCGGAAACACCATATATTTT.

This rearrangement joins TRBV7-3 to TRBJ2-1; possibly TRBD1 for D (6 bases). Looked up from germline, CDR1 is SGHTA and CDR2 is FQGTGA. CDR3 length: 18 residues. With 1 base removed from V and 1 base from J, the gap between germline ends came to 17 bases. The DNA for the CDR3 is TGTGCCAGCAGCTTAATCCCCCGGACAGCCCGTTCCTACAATGAGCAGTTCTTC. This codes for CASSLIPRTARSYNEQFF.

This clone has a handful of counts. The chain is built from TRBV7-2 and TRBJ1-2, with TRBD1 matching over 10 bases. Trimming at V came to 5 bases and at J to 7 bases, leaving 10 bases not matched to a gene. CDR3 length: 15 amino acids. The germline V gene encodes CDR1 SGHTA and CDR2 FQGNSA. Here the CDR3 DNA reads TGTGCCAGCAGCGGGCCGGCGACAGGGGGCTCTGGCTACACCTTC. It encodes CASSGPATGGSGYTF.

The chain is built from TRBV2 and TRBJ1-1; tentative D call: TRBD1 (6 bases). Trimming took 1 base from V and 5 from J, leaving 8 bases between them. CDR3 length: 13 residues. Germline assignment: CDR1 SNHLY and CDR2 FYNNEI. CDR3 residues: CASSEGQVTEAFF. CDR3 bases: TGTGCCAGCAGTGAAGGACAGGTTACTGAAGCTTTCTTT.

This clone was counted only a few times. V is TRBV2 and J is TRBJ2-1, with TRBD1 as a possible D gene (6 bases). Germline assignment: CDR1 SNHLY and CDR2 FYNNEI. The CDR3 is made up of 14 amino acids. Deletions cut 3 bases from V and 5 bases from J, with 11 bases between. The CDR3 DNA reads TGTGCCAGCAGTGAGGGCAGGGGAAACAATGAGCAGTTCTTC. This codes for CASSEGRGNNEQFF.

The CDR3 DNA sequence: TGCGCCAGCAGCCCCGGGACTAGCGGGAGAGGGGGAATCTACAATGAGCAGTTCTTC. Amino acid sequence: CASSPGTSGRGGIYNEQFF. This chain joins TRBV5-1 and TRBJ2-1, with 14 bases lining up with TRBD2. The V and J ends lost 4 bases and 3 bases, in that order; junction bases with no gene match: 12. Germline V gives CDR1 SGHRS, CDR2 YFSETQ. The CDR3 covers 19 residues.

The V and J genes are TRBV5-1 and TRBJ2-3; unclear D gene. The CDR3 sequence is 14 residues long. From germline, CDR1 is SGHRS and CDR2 YFSETQ. Trimming took 3 bases from V and 2 from J, leaving 10 bases between them. The CDR3 bases are TGCGCCAGCAGCTCGAGACAAATCACAGATACGCAGTATTTT. Its protein is CASSSRQITDTQYF.

This clone appeared a single time. The chain carries TRBV2 and TRBJ2-1; D is uncertain. CDR3 size: 12 residues. Per the germline V gene, CDR1 is SNHLY and CDR2 is FYNNEI. Trimming removed 2 bases at V and 4 bases at J, with 3 bases between. The CDR3 sequence is CASSEIYNEQFF. In DNA, the CDR3 is TGTGCCAGCAGTGAAATATACAATGAGCAGTTCTTC.

Turning to this clone: Other nucleotide sequences in the sample specify the same CDR3. The V call is TRBV25-1, the J call TRBJ1-1, with D maybe TRBD1 (6 bases). The CDR3 is made up of 13 amino acids. Trimming cost V 4 bases and J 2 bases, with 8 bases left between them. Germline CDR1 is MGHDK and CDR2 is SYGVNS. DNA for the CDR3: TGTGCCAGCAGTGCGACAGGTAACACTGAAGCTTTCTTT. Amino acids: CASSATGNTEAFF.

V is TRBV25-1 and J is TRBJ1-1; D possibly corresponds to TRBD1 (5 bases). The CDR3 extends over 14 amino acids. V lost 5 bases and J 5 bases, leaving 15 bases between the germline ends. Germline V CDR1 and CDR2: MGHDK, SYGVNS. CDR3 loop: CASSRQGFGTEAFF. DNA for the CDR3: TGTGCCAGCAGTCGTCAGGGATTCGGAACTGAAGCTTTCTTT. Variable domain in full (rest from reference TRBV25-1 and TRBJ1-1): EADIYQTPRYLVIGTGKKITLECSQTMGHDKMYWYQQDPGMELHLIHYSYGVNSTEKGDLSSESTVSRIRTEHFPLTLESARPSHTSQYLCASSRQGFGTEAFFGQGTRLTVV.

The V call is TRBV5-1, the J call TRBJ2-1; 11 nucleotides line up with TRBD2. After removal of 1 base from V and 5 bases from J, the junction contained 2 bases not matched to a gene. The CDR3 contains 15 residues. CDR1 and CDR2 (germline): SGHRS, YFSETQ. CDR3 nucleotides: TGCGCCAGCAGCTTGTGGGGACTAGCGGACAATGAGCAGTTCTTC. Translating it yields CASSLWGLADNEQFF.

The chain recombines TRBV29-1 with TRBJ1-3; TRBD1 matches 9 bases. The V and J ends lost 6 bases and 4 bases, in that order; junction bases with no gene match: 4. Germline V gene sequence: CDR1 SQVTM, CDR2 ANQGSEA. The CDR3 loop spans 13 amino acids. CDR3 DNA: TGCAGCGTGATGACAGGGGGGGGAAACACCATATATTTT. This sequence encodes CSVMTGGGNTIYF.

The chain uses TRBV5-4 and TRBJ2-1; 10 bases fit TRBD2. This CDR3 has 14 residues. CDR1 and CDR2 from the germline V gene are SGHNT and YYREEE (reference sequence). The V segment lost 5 bases and the J segment 7 bases; nucleotides outside the gene matches: 6. CDR3 DNA sequence: TGTGCCAGCAGGTTAGCGGGAGGAGGGAATGAGCAGTTCTTC. Protein sequence: CASRLAGGGNEQFF.

This clone was counted between two and nine times. At one end the junction does not follow the germline gene, possibly because of a read error. The chain links TRBV6-1 to TRBJ2-5, with 8 bases identical to TRBD1. The CDR3 extends over 12 amino acids. Germline CDR1 reads MNHNS; CDR2 reads SASEGT. This CDR3 reads CASSAYPGGYNF. The CDR3 DNA is TGTGCCAGCAGCGCTTACCCAGGGGGCTACAACTTC.